This passage covers 26 T cell receptor beta chains from one sample sequenced in a study of blood T cells in healthy people across ages. Alongside a J-beta primer mix, a sample-barcoded 5' primer served in a second PCR lasting roughly 7 to 11 cycles. TCRdb passed the 5' RACE reads through MiXCR, listing each CDR3 protein once. In the table there are more than 1.4 million distinct CDR3 sequences, 42% of which are singletons. Specimen: blood. All receptors derive from a young woman in good health.

J is TRBJ2-1 and V is TRBV2; D ambiguous. Trimming removed 7 bases at V and 4 bases at J, with 8 bases between. Germline loops: CDR1 SNHLY, CDR2 FYNNEI. The CDR3 length is 12 residues. The CDR3 reads CASNQHYNEQFF. Written as DNA, the CDR3 is TGTGCCAGCAACCAACATTACAATGAGCAGTTCTTC.

This clonotype was recorded once. The chain uses TRBV10-3 and TRBJ2-2, with 7 bases identical to TRBD1. CDR3 length: 17 amino acids. Germline values: CDR1 ENHRY, CDR2 SYGVKD. CDR3 sequence reads: CAVLSDDRASGTGELFF. The CDR3 coding sequence is TGTGCTGTCTTGTCGGACGACAGGGCCTCGGGCACCGGGGAGCTGTTTTTT.

The chain couples TRBV9 to TRBJ2-3; TRBD1 aligns across 7 bases. V shed 5 bases and J 2 bases; nucleotides not matched to a gene: 5. This CDR3 contains 14 residues. Germline-derived CDR1 and CDR2 are SGDLS and YYNGEE. CDR3 in amino acids: CASRGDRNTDTQYF. The CDR3 DNA follows: TGTGCCAGCAGGGGGGACAGAAACACAGATACGCAGTATTTT.

DNA for the CDR3: TGCGCCAGCAGCGGGAATTGGGGCGACGGCGGCTACACCTTC. The encoded protein is CASSGNWGDGGYTF. The V call is TRBV5-1, the J call TRBJ1-2, with D possibly being TRBD1 (5 bases). This CDR3 has 14 amino acids. Germline V gives CDR1 SGHRS, CDR2 YFSETQ. V was pared by 4 bases and J by 8 bases, with 18 bases between.

The chain combines TRBV29-1 with TRBJ1-1; D might be TRBD1 (6 bases). V lost 6 bases and J 4 bases, leaving 18 bases between the germline ends. Germline V gene sequence: CDR1 SQVTM, CDR2 ANQGSEA. This CDR3 contains 14 residues. The CDR3 region has the DNA TGCAGCGTCGAATCCCGACAGGCCAGCACTGAAGCTTTCTTT. Its protein product is CSVESRQASTEAFF.

The chain couples TRBV5-1 to TRBJ2-1; D possibly corresponds to TRBD1 (6 bases). The V end was cut by 2 bases, the J end by 8 bases, with 17 bases between. From germline, CDR1 is SGHRS and CDR2 YFSETQ. The CDR3 sequence is 15 residues long. CDR3 DNA sequence: TGCGCCAGCAGCTTTTTAGGACAGTCCTGGGATGAGCAGTTCTTC. Amino acids: CASSFLGQSWDEQFF.

The rearrangement links TRBV27 to TRBJ2-1; D gene ambiguous. V was cut by 6 bases and J by 6 bases, with 12 bases left in between. This CDR3 spans 13 amino acids. In germline, CDR1 is MNHEY, CDR2 SMNVEV (reference sequence). The CDR3 spells CASSLWNSNEQFF. In DNA form, the CDR3 reads TGTGCCAGCAGCCTTTGGAATTCCAATGAGCAGTTCTTC.

This clonotype was found a few times. The CDR3 sequence is CASSQDLRGRAETQYF. DNA of the CDR3: TGTGCCAGCAGCCAAGATTTGAGGGGGCGCGCAGAGACCCAGTACTTC. The V call is TRBV3-1, the J call TRBJ2-5; 7 bases fit TRBD1. The germline gives CDR1 LGHDT, CDR2 YNNKEL (reference sequence). V lost 0 bases and J lost 4; bases outside the gene matches: 8. The CDR3 has 16 amino acids.

The CDR3 sequence: CASSQDLTGLAFF. CDR3 nucleotide sequence: TGCGCCAGCAGCCAAGATCTCACAGGGTTGGCTTTCTTT. The V and J genes are TRBV4-1 and TRBJ1-1; D possibly corresponds to TRBD1 (6 bases). CDR3 size: 13 residues. CDR1 is MGHRA and CDR2 is YSYEKL in the germline V gene. V was pared by 0 bases and J by 11 bases, with 13 bases between.

Notes on this clonotype: A clone one base away is much larger, so this may be a read error. This sequence joins TRBV6-1 and TRBJ2-7; 10 bases are shared with TRBD2. Germline CDR1 MNHNS, CDR2 SASEGT. With 7 bases clipped from V and 3 bases from J, the junction kept 9 bases outside the gene matches. The CDR3 sequence is 15 residues long. The CDR3 DNA follows: TGTGCCAGCAATGCACGACTAGCGGGCGGCTACGAGCAGTACTTC. It yields the protein CASNARLAGGYEQYF.

This sequence joins TRBV4-2 and TRBJ2-7; 8 bases map to TRBD2. Unmatched junction bases numbered 8, after V lost 8 bases and J lost 5 bases. The CDR3 runs 13 residues. Germline V lookup: CDR1 LGHNA, CDR2 YNFKEQ. CDR3 amino acids: CASRAGAAHEQYF. In DNA, the CDR3 is TGTGCCAGCCGAGCGGGAGCGGCCCACGAGCAGTACTTC.

This clonotype was seen many times. V gene TRBV5-1 combines with J gene TRBJ1-1; 10 nucleotides match TRBD1. Germline assignment: CDR1 SGHRS and CDR2 YFSETQ. The length of the CDR3 is 15 residues. The V segment lost 0 bases and the J segment 5 bases; nucleotides outside the gene matches: 4. The CDR3 DNA reads as TGCGCCAGCAGCTTGGGACAGGGGGCTCGGACTGAAGCTTTCTTT. Its translation is CASSLGQGARTEAFF.

This clonotype occurred once. This chain links TRBV7-9 with TRBJ2-2; 8 bases fit TRBD2. With 5 bases clipped from V and 2 bases from J, the junction kept 10 bases outside the gene matches. Germline values: CDR1 SEHNR, CDR2 FQNEAQ (reference sequence). The CDR3 has 17 residues. CDR3 residues: CASSVVSGGLNTGELFF. CDR3 DNA: TGTGCCAGCAGCGTAGTAAGCGGGGGCCTAAACACCGGGGAGCTGTTTTTT.

The DNA of the CDR3 is TGCAGTGCTGGACTAGCGGGAGGTAACAATGAGCAGTTCTTC. Translating gives CSAGLAGGNNEQFF. The chain is built from TRBV20-1 and TRBJ2-1; 14 bases agree with TRBD2. Germline V gene data show CDR1 as DFQATT and CDR2 as SNEGSKA (reference sequence). CDR3 size: 14 residues. Germline trimming cut 5 bases from V and 5 bases from J; bases unmatched to any gene: 2.

The chain links TRBV6-5 to TRBJ1-2; the match to TRBD1 covers 8 bases. CDR3 length equals 14 residues. Germline assignment: CDR1 MNHEY and CDR2 SVGAGI. V was clipped by 2 bases and J by 7 bases; unmatched bases: 6. CDR3 DNA sequence: TGTGCCAGCAGTTACAACCAGGGGGCGGCTGGCTACACCTTC. Protein: CASSYNQGAAGYTF.

The chain recombines TRBV5-1 with TRBJ1-1, with TRBD1 as a possible D gene (5 bases). Looked up from germline, CDR1 is SGHRS and CDR2 is YFSETQ. Between the trimmed V and J ends, which lost 7 bases and 0 bases, there was a span of 10 bases. The CDR3 sequence is 13 residues long. The CDR3: CASRQILNTEAFF. The CDR3, as DNA: TGCGCCAGCCGACAGATATTGAACACTGAAGCTTTCTTT.

The V and J genes are TRBV20-1 and TRBJ2-3; 14 bases match TRBD2. Germline V CDR1 and CDR2: DFQATT, SNEGSKA (reference sequence). The CDR3 length is 18 residues. With 6 bases clipped from V and 2 bases from J, the junction kept 13 bases outside the gene matches. CDR3 bases: TGCAGTGCCCCCGGACTAGCGGGAGGCTCCTCTTTCACAGATACGCAGTATTTT. It encodes CSAPGLAGGSSFTDTQYF.

V gene TRBV7-6 combines with J gene TRBJ2-1; 11 nucleotides align to TRBD2. Matching the DNA end better, TRBJ2-7 makes the J call doubtful. Germline CDR1 and CDR2: SGHVS and FNYEAQ. The CDR3 is 18 residues long. This chain's CDR3 is CASSLGGLAVSSYNEQYF. DNA for the CDR3: TGTGCCAGCAGCTTAGGGGGACTAGCGGTGAGCTCCTACAATGAGCAGTACTTC.

The chain uses TRBV9 and TRBJ2-1; D is possibly TRBD2 (5 bases). V was trimmed by 4 bases and J by 6 bases, leaving 11 bases between them. Per germline, CDR1 SGDLS and CDR2 YYNGEE. This CDR3 is built from 13 residues. The CDR3 region is CASSTLALNEQFF. CDR3 DNA: TGTGCCAGCAGCACTCTAGCCCTCAATGAGCAGTTCTTC. Full variable domain (outside the CDR3, taken from reference TRBV9 and TRBJ2-1): DSGVTQTPKHLITATGQRVTLRCSPRSGDLSVYWYQQSLDQGLQFLIQYYNGEERAKGNILERFSAQQFPDLHSELNLSSLELGDSALYFCASSTLALNEQFFGPGTRLTVL.

The sample holds many counts of this clonotype. J is TRBJ2-1 and V is TRBV6-2 or TRBV6-3, with 12 bases identical to TRBD1. Germline CDR1 MNHEY, CDR2 SVGEGT. With 2 bases clipped from V and 4 bases from J, the junction kept 9 bases outside the gene matches. CDR3 size: 18 residues. CDR3 amino acids: CASSYQGQGATLYNEQFF. The CDR3, as DNA: TGTGCCAGCAGTTACCAGGGACAGGGGGCAACTCTTTACAATGAGCAGTTCTTC.

J is TRBJ1-2 and V is TRBV5-6, with a weak D call TRBD1 (6 bases). Germline CDR1 reads SGHDT; CDR2 reads YYEEEE. The CDR3 extends over 14 amino acids. V lost 0 bases, J lost 3 bases, and 9 bases lay in between. The CDR3 DNA reads as TGTGCCAGCAGCTTGGCAGGGGAGGACTATGGCTACACCTTC. This encodes CASSLAGEDYGYTF.

This clonotype occurred many times. The rearrangement uses TRBV14 and TRBJ2-6; D gene uncertain. The ends were cut back, 3 bases at V and 0 bases at J, with 6 bases in the middle. The CDR3 spans 15 residues. From germline, CDR1 is SGHDN and CDR2 FVKESK. This CDR3 reads CASSHAYSGANVLTF. CDR3 sequence (DNA): TGTGCCAGCAGCCATGCGTACTCTGGGGCCAACGTCCTGACTTTC.

This clonotype appeared a few times. The chain employs TRBV11-2 and TRBJ1-2; D may be TRBD1 (6 bases). The CDR3 totals 12 residues. Between the trimmed V and J ends, which lost 10 bases and 8 bases, there was a span of 17 bases. Germline CDR1 SGHAT, CDR2 FQNNGV. This chain's CDR3 is CATSLQGLGYTF. The CDR3 DNA sequence: TGTGCCACGTCCCTACAGGGTCTGGGCTACACCTTC.

The rearrangement uses TRBV20-1 and TRBJ1-2; no clear D. Between the trimmed V and J ends, which lost 5 bases and 2 bases, there was a span of 9 bases. CDR3 length equals 12 residues. Germline V gene sequence: CDR1 DFQATT, CDR2 SNEGSKA (reference sequence). CDR3 residues: CSAPGRNYGYTF. CDR3 bases: TGCAGTGCTCCAGGACGAAACTATGGCTACACCTTC.

V gene TRBV3-1 combines with J gene TRBJ2-3; unclear D gene. The CDR3 loop spans 15 amino acids. The germline gives CDR1 LGHDT, CDR2 YNNKEL (reference sequence). V gave up 4 bases and J gave up 1 base, with 12 bases separating them. CDR3 residues: CASSPDWAGTDTQYF. CDR3 sequence (DNA): TGTGCCAGCAGCCCCGACTGGGCTGGCACAGATACGCAGTATTTT.

This clonotype was observed a single time. At one end, the junction sequence differs from germline, possibly due to a read error. The chain employs TRBV28 and TRBJ2-1, with no clear D. The CDR3 is made up of 16 amino acids. Germline assignment: CDR1 MDHEN and CDR2 SYDVKM. The CDR3 protein is CACSSTISSAYNEQFF. CDR3 DNA sequence: TGTGCCTGCAGTTCAACAATATCCTCCGCCTACAATGAGCAGTTCTTC.